The 24 T cell receptor beta chains presented below share a single source sample, sequenced in a study of OX40 agonist ivuxolimab in advanced cancers. Produced via immunoSEQ multiplex PCR; TCRdb's table is partial and in-frame only. Here the sample spans roughly 100,000 clones, 90% being singletons. The source material was CD4+ or CD8+ T cells sorted from blood, sampled in a trial of the OX40 agonist ivuxolimab. The receptor source for this set is an adult with an advanced solid tumor such as melanoma, head and neck, liver or kidney cancer.

The chain recombines TRBV30 with TRBJ2-5, with D unresolved. V gave up 0 bases and J gave up 5 bases, with 10 bases separating them. CDR1 is GTSNPN, CDR2 SVGIG, per germline (reference sequence). This CDR3 is built from 13 residues. The CDR3 reads CAWSVRRAETQYF. In nucleotides, the CDR3 is TGTGCCTGGAGTGTACGTCGGGCGGAGACCCAGTACTTC.

V usage is TRBV27 and J usage is TRBJ2-5; D is unclear. The V gene lost 6 bases and the J gene lost 4 bases, with 6 bases spanning the gap. The CDR3 runs 11 residues. CDR1 and CDR2 from the germline V gene are MNHEY and SMNVEV (reference sequence). As DNA, the CDR3 is TGTGCCAGCAGAGAGAGAGAGACCCAGTACTTC. The encoded protein is CASRERETQYF.

This chain uses TRBV5-1 with TRBJ2-3, with TRBD2 matching over 16 bases. The CDR3 loop spans 17 amino acids. J was trimmed by 6 bases and V by 3 bases; bases with no gene match: 7. Germline V gives CDR1 SGHRS, CDR2 YFSETQ. The CDR3 bases are TGCGCCAGCAGCTCCGGGACTAGCGGGGGGGCCTGGGATACGCAGTATTTT. Its protein product is CASSSGTSGGAWDTQYF.

This chain connects TRBV30 to TRBJ1-2; D possibly corresponds to TRBD1 (6 bases). V lost 7 bases to trimming and J lost 8 bases, with 11 bases between them. Germline V lookup: CDR1 GTSNPN, CDR2 SVGIG (reference sequence). This CDR3 comprises 10 residues. The CDR3 DNA reads TGTGCCTTCAAGGGGGGGGGCTACACCTTC. It codes for CAFKGGGYTF.

The chain joins TRBV7-2 to TRBJ1-6; TRBD1 aligns across 11 bases. The CDR3 consists of 17 residues. Germline lookup yields CDR1 SGHTA and CDR2 FQGNSA. The junction had 11 bases not matched to a gene; V was cut back by 6 bases and J by 7 bases. CDR3 sequence reads: CASSPRDRGVWNSPLHF. DNA of the CDR3: TGTGCCAGCAGTCCCCGGGACAGGGGGGTCTGGAATTCACCCCTCCACTTT. The full variable domain, rest sourced from reference TRBV7-2 and TRBJ1-6, is GAGVSQSPSNKVTEKGKDVELRCDPISGHTALYWYRQSLGQGLEFLIYFQGNSAPDKSGLPSDRFSAERTGGSVSTLTIQRTQQEDSAVYLCASSPRDRGVWNSPLHFGNGTRLTVT.

The CDR3 DNA reads as TGCGCCAGCAGCTTGGGGGGACTAACCAACACAGATACGCAGTATTTT. Its protein is CASSLGGLTNTDTQYF. The gene calls are TRBV5-1 and TRBJ2-3; 7 bases agree with TRBD2. The germline CDR1 and CDR2 sequences are SGHRS and YFSETQ. The CDR3 loop spans 16 amino acids. J lost 2 bases, V lost 0 bases, and 6 bases had no gene match.

This rearrangement joins TRBV6-5 to TRBJ2-5, with TRBD1 matching over 10 bases. The CDR3 loop spans 14 amino acids. CDR1 is MNHEY and CDR2 is SVGAGI in the germline V gene. Losses at the gene ends were 4 bases for V and 7 bases for J; bases not matched to a gene: 6. CDR3 region: CASSLPGTGATQYF. DNA for the CDR3: TGTGCCAGCAGTTTACCAGGGACAGGGGCGACCCAGTACTTC.

This clone appeared a single time. The chain links TRBV5-1 to TRBJ2-3; D is tentatively TRBD1 or TRBD2 (7 bases each). The CDR3 has 16 amino acids. The V and J ends lost 1 base and 0 bases respectively, with 12 bases between them. Germline V gives CDR1 SGHRS, CDR2 YFSETQ. The CDR3: CASSLQGGWSTDTQYF. The CDR3 coding sequence is TGCGCCAGCAGCTTGCAGGGGGGGTGGAGCACAGATACGCAGTATTTT.

The chain joins TRBV27 to TRBJ2-7, with 8 positions matching TRBD1. Germline-derived CDR1 and CDR2 are MNHEY and SMNVEV (reference sequence). The CDR3 loop spans 14 amino acids. After removal of 5 bases from V and 10 bases from J, the junction contained 13 bases not matched to a gene. CDR3 protein: CASSQDRADGQQYF. The DNA for the CDR3 is TGTGCCAGCAGTCAGGACAGGGCTGACGGGCAACAGTACTTC.

The chain combines TRBV7-2 with TRBJ1-4; D possibly corresponds to TRBD1 (5 bases). Germline V gene lookup returns CDR1 SGHTA and CDR2 FQGNSA. The CDR3 covers 16 residues. Trimming cost V 2 bases and J 2 bases, with 12 bases left between them. CDR3 in DNA: TGTGCCAGCAGCTTAATCGCCAGGGTGACTAATGAAAAACTGTTTTTT. Amino acid sequence: CASSLIARVTNEKLFF.

The CDR3 coding sequence is TGTGCCAGCAGCGTAGACCGGACAGGGCCTGGCTACACCTTC. Translating gives CASSVDRTGPGYTF. V is TRBV9 and J is TRBJ1-2; 8 nucleotides line up with TRBD1. Germline V CDR1 and CDR2: SGDLS, YYNGEE. Trimming at V came to 0 bases and at J to 7 bases, leaving 5 bases not matched to a gene. The CDR3 runs to 14 residues.

The gene calls are TRBV2 and TRBJ2-7; 7 bases match TRBD1. Unmatched junction bases numbered 7, after V lost 9 bases and J lost 2 bases. Germline assignment: CDR1 SNHLY and CDR2 FYNNEI. The CDR3 covers 13 residues. The DNA for the CDR3 is TGTGCCAGAGGGCGACAGGGACCCTACGAGCAGTACTTC. Its protein is CARGRQGPYEQYF.

The chain carries TRBV30 and TRBJ2-5; D unresolved. V was cut by 2 bases and J by 4 bases, with 11 bases left in between. CDR1 is GTSNPN, CDR2 SVGIG, per germline (reference sequence). CDR3 length: 13 amino acids. The CDR3 DNA is TGTGCCTGGAGTCCCTCGGTCGGAGAGACCCAGTACTTC. Translation: CAWSPSVGETQYF.

The DNA for the CDR3 is TGTGCCAGCAGCTTCCGGGACAGCGAGAGTGGAACCTTC. Its translation is CASSFRDSESGTF. The chain uses TRBV7-9 and TRBJ1-2, with 7 bases fitting TRBD1. CDR1 SEHNR and CDR2 FQNEAQ come from the germline V gene (reference sequence). The CDR3 extends over 13 amino acids. V gave up 3 bases and J gave up 14 bases; unmatched junction bases: 12.

The rearrangement links TRBV4-1 to TRBJ2-5; TRBD2 matches 8 bases. Trimming at V came to 0 bases and at J to 5 bases, leaving 11 bases not matched to a gene. CDR1 is MGHRA and CDR2 is YSYEKL in the germline V gene. There are 17 residues in the CDR3. The CDR3 sequence is CASSQDRERGRGETQYF. The CDR3 coding sequence is TGCGCCAGCAGCCAAGACAGAGAGCGGGGGCGGGGGGAGACCCAGTACTTC.

The table lists this clone with a count of one. The chain couples TRBV5-1 to TRBJ2-1; TRBD2 aligns across 16 bases. Germline V gene lookup returns CDR1 SGHRS and CDR2 YFSETQ. The length of the CDR3 is 15 residues. V was clipped by 4 bases and J by 12 bases; unmatched bases: 7. The CDR3 nucleotides are TGCGCCAGCAGCCCCGGGACTAGCGGGGGGGCGGGGCAGTTCTTC. Translation: CASSPGTSGGAGQFF. The entire variable domain, with the rest obtained from reference TRBV5-1 and TRBJ2-1, is as follows: KAGVTQTPRYLIKTRGQQVTLSCSPISGHRSVSWYQQTPGQGLQFLFEYFSETQRNKGNFPGRFSGRQFSNSRSEMNVSTLELGDSALYLCASSPGTSGGAGQFFGPGTRLTVL.

The J gene is TRBJ1-6, the V gene TRBV28, with D unclear. Trimming left V 3 bases short and J 17 bases short, with 11 bases between. This CDR3 has 11 amino acids. Germline assignment: CDR1 MDHEN and CDR2 SYDVKM. CDR3 bases: TGTGCCAGCAGTTTGTCGGGCACGATCCACTTT. This encodes CASSLSGTIHF.

This sequence joins TRBV4-1 and TRBJ2-2; 9 bases map to TRBD1. After removal of 6 bases from V and 6 bases from J, the junction contained 8 bases not matched to a gene. The length of the CDR3 is 15 residues. Germline loops: CDR1 MGHRA, CDR2 YSYEKL. The CDR3 DNA reads TGCGCCAGCAGGCTAACAGGGGGCTCTGCCGGGGAGCTGTTTTTT. Encoded protein: CASRLTGGSAGELFF.

This clone was observed a few times. V and J are TRBV28 and TRBJ2-1; the match to TRBD1 covers 8 bases. Germline V gene lookup returns CDR1 MDHEN and CDR2 SYDVKM. Trimming removed 6 bases from V and 6 bases from J; junction bases left unmatched: 7. This CDR3 contains 14 residues. For the CDR3, the DNA is TGTGCCAGCAGACTTCAGGGGGCAGGCAATGAGCAGTTCTTC. As protein: CASRLQGAGNEQFF.

The gene calls are TRBV6-1 and TRBJ1-1, with D perhaps TRBD1 (6 bases). V lost 6 bases and J lost 0, with 11 bases in between. The germline CDR1 and CDR2 sequences are MNHNS and SASEGT. This CDR3 comprises 14 residues. In DNA, the CDR3 is TGTGCCAGCAGATTTGACAGGCTGAACACTGAAGCTTTCTTT. As protein: CASRFDRLNTEAFF.

This clone was detected only a few times. The V gene is TRBV7-8, the J gene TRBJ1-5; 7 bases align to TRBD1. Unmatched junction bases numbered 7, after V lost 2 bases and J lost 6 bases. Germline CDR1 reads SGHVS; CDR2 reads FQNEAQ. There are 15 residues in the CDR3. CDR3 sequence (DNA): TGTGCCAGCAGCTTATCCCGACAGGGCTTTCAGCCCCAGCATTTT. Its translation is CASSLSRQGFQPQHF. Based on the CDR3 plus reference TRBV7-8 and TRBJ1-5, the full variable domain is GAGVSQSPRYKVAKRGQDVALRCDPISGHVSLFWYQQALGQGPEFLTYFQNEAQLDKSGLPSDRFFAERPEGSVSTLKIQRTQQEDSAVYLCASSLSRQGFQPQHFGDGTRLSIL.

The chain uses TRBV5-7 and TRBJ1-1; 11 positions match TRBD1. TRBV5-7 is treated as an ORF (open reading frame) with a function not yet certain. Unmatched junction bases numbered 6, after V lost 4 bases and J lost 4 bases. The CDR3 runs 15 residues. The CDR3: CASSLGTGGFTEAFF. Here the CDR3 DNA reads TGTGCCAGCAGCCTCGGGACAGGGGGATTCACTGAAGCTTTCTTT.

The rearrangement links TRBV7-2 to TRBJ1-2; 9 nucleotides agree with TRBD1. The CDR3 spans 13 residues. V was pared by 4 bases and J by 4 bases, with 1 base of the junction left unmatched. Germline CDR1 is SGHTA and CDR2 is FQGNSA. CDR3 region: CASSSDRGYGYTF. CDR3 coding DNA: TGTGCCAGCAGCTCGGACAGGGGCTATGGCTACACCTTC.

The chain is built from TRBV30 and TRBJ1-2, with D hard to call. The CDR3 loop spans 11 amino acids. The germline gives CDR1 GTSNPN, CDR2 SVGIG (reference sequence). Trimming left V 2 bases short and J 5 bases short, with 6 bases between. The CDR3 coding sequence is TGTGCCTGGAGTAACGGGTATGGCTACACCTTC. Amino acids: CAWSNGYGYTF. The full variable domain, in which reference TRBV30 and TRBJ1-2 provide the parts outside the CDR3, is SQTIHQWPATLVQPVGSPLSLECTVEGTSNPNLYWYRQAAGRGLQLLFYSVGIGQISSEVPQNLSASRPQDRQFILSSKKLLLSDSGFYLCAWSNGYGYTFGSGTRLTVV.